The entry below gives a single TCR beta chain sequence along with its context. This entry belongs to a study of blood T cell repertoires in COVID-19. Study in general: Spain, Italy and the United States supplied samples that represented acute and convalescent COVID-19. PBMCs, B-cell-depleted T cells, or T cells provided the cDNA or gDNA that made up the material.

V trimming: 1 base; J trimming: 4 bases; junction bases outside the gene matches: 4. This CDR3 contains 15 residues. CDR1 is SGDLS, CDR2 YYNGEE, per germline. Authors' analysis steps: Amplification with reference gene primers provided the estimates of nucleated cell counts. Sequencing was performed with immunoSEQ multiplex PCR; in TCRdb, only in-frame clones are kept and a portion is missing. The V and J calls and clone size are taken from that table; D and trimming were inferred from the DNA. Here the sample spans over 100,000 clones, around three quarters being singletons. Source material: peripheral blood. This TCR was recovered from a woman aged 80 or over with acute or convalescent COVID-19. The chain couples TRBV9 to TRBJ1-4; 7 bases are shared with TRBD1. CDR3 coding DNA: TGTGCCAGCAGCGTATCGACAGGGTTTAATGAAAAACTGTTTTTT. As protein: CASSVSTGFNEKLFF.